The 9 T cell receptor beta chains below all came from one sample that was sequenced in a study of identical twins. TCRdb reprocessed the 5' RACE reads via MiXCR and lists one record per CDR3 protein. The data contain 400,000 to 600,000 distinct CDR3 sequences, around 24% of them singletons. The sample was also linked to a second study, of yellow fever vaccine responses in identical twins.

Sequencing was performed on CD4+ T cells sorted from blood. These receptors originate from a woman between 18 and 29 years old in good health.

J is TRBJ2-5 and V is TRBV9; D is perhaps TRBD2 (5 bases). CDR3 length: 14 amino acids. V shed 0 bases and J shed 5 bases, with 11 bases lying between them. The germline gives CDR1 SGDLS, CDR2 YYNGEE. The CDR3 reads CASSVGLAQETQYF. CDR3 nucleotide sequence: TGTGCCAGCAGCGTAGGGCTAGCCCAGGAGACCCAGTACTTC. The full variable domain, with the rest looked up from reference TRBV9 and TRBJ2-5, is DSGVTQTPKHLITATGQRVTLRCSPRSGDLSVYWYQQSLDQGLQFLIQYYNGEERAKGNILERFSAQQFPDLHSELNLSSLELGDSALYFCASSVGLAQETQYFGPGTRLLVL.

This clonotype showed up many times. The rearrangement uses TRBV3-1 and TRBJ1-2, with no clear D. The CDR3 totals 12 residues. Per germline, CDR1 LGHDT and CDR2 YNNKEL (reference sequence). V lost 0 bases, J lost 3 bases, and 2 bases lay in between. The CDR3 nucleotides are TGTGCCAGCAGCCAAGAGTACTATGGCTACACCTTC. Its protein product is CASSQEYYGYTF.

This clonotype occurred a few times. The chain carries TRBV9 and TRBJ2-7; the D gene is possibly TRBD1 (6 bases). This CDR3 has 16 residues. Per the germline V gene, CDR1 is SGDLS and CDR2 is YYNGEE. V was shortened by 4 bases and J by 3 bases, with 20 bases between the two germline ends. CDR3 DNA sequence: TGTGCCAGCAGCCCATCCTCAACAGGGAATAACTACGAGCAGTACTTC. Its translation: CASSPSSTGNNYEQYF.

CDR3 region: CASSLERGRNTGELFF. CDR3 DNA: TGTGCCAGCAGCTTAGAGCGGGGGAGGAACACCGGGGAGCTGTTTTTT. V and J are TRBV7-3 and TRBJ2-2; 8 nucleotides line up with TRBD2. There are 16 residues in the CDR3. Germline V gene data show CDR1 as SGHTA and CDR2 as FQGTGA. The V segment lost 2 bases and the J segment 1 base; nucleotides outside the gene matches: 3.

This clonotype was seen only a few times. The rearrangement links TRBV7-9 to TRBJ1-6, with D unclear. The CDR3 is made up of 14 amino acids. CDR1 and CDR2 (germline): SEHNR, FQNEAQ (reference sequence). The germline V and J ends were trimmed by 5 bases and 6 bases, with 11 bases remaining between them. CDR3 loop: CASSLVEVNSPLHF. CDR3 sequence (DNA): TGTGCCAGCAGCCTAGTAGAGGTTAATTCACCCCTCCACTTT.

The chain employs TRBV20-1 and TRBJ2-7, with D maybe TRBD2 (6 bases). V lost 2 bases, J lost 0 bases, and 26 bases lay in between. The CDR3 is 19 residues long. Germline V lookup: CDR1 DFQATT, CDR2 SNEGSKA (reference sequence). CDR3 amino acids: CSARKLGSGTSPISYEQYF. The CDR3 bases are TGCAGTGCTAGAAAATTGGGCAGTGGGACTTCCCCAATCTCCTACGAGCAGTACTTC.

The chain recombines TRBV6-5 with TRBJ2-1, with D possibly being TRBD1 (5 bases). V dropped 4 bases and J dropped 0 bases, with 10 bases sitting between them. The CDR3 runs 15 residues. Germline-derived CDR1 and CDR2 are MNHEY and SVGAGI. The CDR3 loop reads CASSSGFGSYNEQFF. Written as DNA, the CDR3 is TGTGCCAGCAGTTCAGGGTTTGGCTCCTACAATGAGCAGTTCTTC.

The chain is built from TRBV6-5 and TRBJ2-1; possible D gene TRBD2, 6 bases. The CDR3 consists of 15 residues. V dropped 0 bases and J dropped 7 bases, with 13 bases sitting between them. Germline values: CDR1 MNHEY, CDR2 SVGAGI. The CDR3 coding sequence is TGTGCCAGCAGTTACTCGCTGGAGGGTAATAATGAGCAGTTCTTC. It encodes CASSYSLEGNNEQFF.

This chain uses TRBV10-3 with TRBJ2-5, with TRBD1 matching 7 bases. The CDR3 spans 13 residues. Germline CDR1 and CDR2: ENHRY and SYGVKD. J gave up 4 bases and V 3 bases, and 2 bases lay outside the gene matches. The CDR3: CAISEGGRETQYF. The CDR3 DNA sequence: TGTGCCATCAGTGAAGGGGGCCGAGAGACCCAGTACTTC.